This T cell receptor beta chain was retrieved from a study of T cells in localized non-small cell lung cancer. The study, taken as a whole, reports: When the top 100 tumor clones were examined, a median around 50 of them also appeared in the adjacent lung, which was paired and uninvolved. The highest T cell clonality was in uninvolved adjacent lung, above tumor. Sequencing covered just one tumor region, so heterogeneity cannot be ruled out. Higher adjacent-lung clonality was associated with shorter survival.

This clone was seen just once. Antigen: not known. Assay used: immunoSEQ multiplex PCR; TCRdb lists only in-frame clones, some missing. Among 60,000 to 75,000 clones, around four fifths were seen once, and the ten largest hold roughly 13%. Germline V lookup: CDR1 SGDLS, CDR2 YYNGEE. CDR3 length: 14 amino acids. V lost 0 bases, J lost 7 bases, and 10 bases lay in between. This TCR came from an older female donor with stage I lung adenocarcinoma. Here the sequenced sample was peripheral blood, taken before any cancer treatment. V is TRBV9 and J is TRBJ2-2; TRBD2 might be the D (6 bases). The CDR3: CASSVDGGVGELFF. Written as DNA, the CDR3 is TGTGCCAGCAGCGTAGACGGGGGAGTCGGGGAGCTGTTTTTT.